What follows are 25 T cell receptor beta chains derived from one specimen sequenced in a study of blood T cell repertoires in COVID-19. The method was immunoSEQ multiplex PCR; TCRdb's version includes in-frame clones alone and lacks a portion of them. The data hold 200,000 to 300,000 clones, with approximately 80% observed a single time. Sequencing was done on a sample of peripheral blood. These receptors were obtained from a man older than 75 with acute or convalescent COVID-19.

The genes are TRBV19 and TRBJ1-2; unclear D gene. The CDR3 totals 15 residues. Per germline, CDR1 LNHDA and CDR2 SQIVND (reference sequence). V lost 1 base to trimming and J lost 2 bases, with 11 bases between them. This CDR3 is CASSIAGKSNYGYTF. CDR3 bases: TGTGCCAGTAGTATAGCCGGGAAGTCGAACTATGGCTACACCTTC.

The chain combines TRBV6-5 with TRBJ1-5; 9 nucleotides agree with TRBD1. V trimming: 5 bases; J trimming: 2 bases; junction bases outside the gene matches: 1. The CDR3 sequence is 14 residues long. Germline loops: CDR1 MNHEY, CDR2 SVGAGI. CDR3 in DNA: TGTGCCAGCAGTAGGGACAGGGGCAATCAGCCCCAGCATTTT. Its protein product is CASSRDRGNQPQHF.

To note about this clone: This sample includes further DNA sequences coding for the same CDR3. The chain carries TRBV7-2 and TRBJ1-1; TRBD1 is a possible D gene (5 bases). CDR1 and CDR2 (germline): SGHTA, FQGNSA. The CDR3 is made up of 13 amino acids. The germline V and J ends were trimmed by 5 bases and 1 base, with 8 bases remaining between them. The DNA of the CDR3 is TGTGCCAGCAGCCTCGGACAGAACACTGAAGCTTTCTTT. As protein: CASSLGQNTEAFF. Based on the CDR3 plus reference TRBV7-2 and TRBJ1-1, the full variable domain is GAGVSQSPSNKVTEKGKDVELRCDPISGHTALYWYRQSLGQGLEFLIYFQGNSAPDKSGLPSDRFSAERTGGSVSTLTIQRTQQEDSAVYLCASSLGQNTEAFFGQGTRLTVV.

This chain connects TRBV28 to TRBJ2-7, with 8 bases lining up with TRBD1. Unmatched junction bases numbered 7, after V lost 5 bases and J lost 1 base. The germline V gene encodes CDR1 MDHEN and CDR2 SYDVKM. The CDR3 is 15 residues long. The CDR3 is CASSAPGQASYEQYF. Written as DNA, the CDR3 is TGTGCCAGCAGTGCTCCGGGACAGGCATCCTACGAGCAGTACTTC.

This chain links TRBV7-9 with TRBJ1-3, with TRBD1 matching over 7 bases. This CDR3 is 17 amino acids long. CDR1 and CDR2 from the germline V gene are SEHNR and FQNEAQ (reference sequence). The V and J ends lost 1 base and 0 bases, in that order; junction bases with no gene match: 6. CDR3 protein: CASSLDLQGTSGNTIYF. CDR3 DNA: TGTGCCAGCAGCTTAGACCTACAGGGGACCTCTGGAAACACCATATATTTT. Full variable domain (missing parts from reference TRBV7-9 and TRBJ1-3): DTGVSQNPRHKITKRGQNVTFRCDPISEHNRLYWYRQTLGQGPEFLTYFQNEAQLEKSRLLSDRFSAERPKGSFSTLEIQRTEQGDSAMYLCASSLDLQGTSGNTIYFGEGSWLTVV.

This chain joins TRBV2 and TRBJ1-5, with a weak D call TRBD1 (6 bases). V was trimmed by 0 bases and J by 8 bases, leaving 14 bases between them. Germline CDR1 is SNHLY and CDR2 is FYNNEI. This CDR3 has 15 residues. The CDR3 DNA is TGTGCCAGCAGTGAAGCACAGGGAGGGTTTAAGCCCCAGCATTTT. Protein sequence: CASSEAQGGFKPQHF. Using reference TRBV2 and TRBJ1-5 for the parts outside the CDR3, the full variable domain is EPEVTQTPSHQVTQMGQEVILRCVPISNHLYFYWYRQILGQKVEFLVSFYNNEISEKSEIFDDQFSVERPDGSNFTLKIRSTKLEDSAMYFCASSEAQGGFKPQHFGDGTRLSIL.

The CDR3 sequence: CASSVTGDNSPLHF. The CDR3 DNA sequence: TGTGCCAGCAGTGTGACAGGGGATAATTCACCCCTCCACTTT. The chain uses TRBV2 and TRBJ1-6; the match to TRBD1 covers 8 bases. CDR1 is SNHLY, CDR2 FYNNEI, per germline. V was pared by 4 bases and J by 5 bases, with 1 base of the junction left unmatched. This CDR3 region has 14 residues.

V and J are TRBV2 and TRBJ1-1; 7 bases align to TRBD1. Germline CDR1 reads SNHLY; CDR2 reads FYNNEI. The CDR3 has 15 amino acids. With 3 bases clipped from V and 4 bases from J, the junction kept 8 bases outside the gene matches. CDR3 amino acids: CASSDVSRGITEAFF. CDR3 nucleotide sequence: TGTGCCAGCAGTGATGTTTCCAGGGGGATCACTGAAGCTTTCTTT.

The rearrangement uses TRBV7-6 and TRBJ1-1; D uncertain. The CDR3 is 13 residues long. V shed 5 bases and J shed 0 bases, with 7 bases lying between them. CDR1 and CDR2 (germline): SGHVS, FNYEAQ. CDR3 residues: CASSLLVNTEAFF. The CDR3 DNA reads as TGTGCCAGCAGCCTCTTAGTGAACACTGAAGCTTTCTTT.

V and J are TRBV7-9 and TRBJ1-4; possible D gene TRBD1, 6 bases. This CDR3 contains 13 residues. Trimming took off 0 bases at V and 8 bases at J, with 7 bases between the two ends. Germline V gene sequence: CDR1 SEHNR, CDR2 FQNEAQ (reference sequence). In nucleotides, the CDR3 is TGTGCCAGCAGCTTAGCCGGGACAGAAAAACTGTTTTTT. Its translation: CASSLAGTEKLFF.

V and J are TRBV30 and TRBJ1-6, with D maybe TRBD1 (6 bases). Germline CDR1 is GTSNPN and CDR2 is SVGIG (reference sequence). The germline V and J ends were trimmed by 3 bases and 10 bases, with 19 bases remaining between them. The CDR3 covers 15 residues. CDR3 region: CAWSANLGQNSPLHF. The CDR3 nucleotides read TGTGCCTGGAGCGCCAACCTCGGACAGAACTCACCCCTCCACTTT.

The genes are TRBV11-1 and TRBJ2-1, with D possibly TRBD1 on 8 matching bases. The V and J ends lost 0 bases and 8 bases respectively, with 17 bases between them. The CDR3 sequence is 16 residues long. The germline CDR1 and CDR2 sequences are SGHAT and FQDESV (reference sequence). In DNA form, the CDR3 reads TGTGCCAGCAGCTTAGCGGACAGGGAGGGGAGCGATGAGCAGTTCTTC. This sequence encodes CASSLADREGSDEQFF.

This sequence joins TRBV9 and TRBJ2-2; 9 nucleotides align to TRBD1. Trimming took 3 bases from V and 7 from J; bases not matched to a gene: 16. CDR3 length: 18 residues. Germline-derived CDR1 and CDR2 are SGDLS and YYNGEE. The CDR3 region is CASSAGDTGGAWVGELFF. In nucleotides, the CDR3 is TGTGCCAGCAGCGCGGGTGACACAGGGGGCGCCTGGGTCGGGGAGCTGTTTTTT.

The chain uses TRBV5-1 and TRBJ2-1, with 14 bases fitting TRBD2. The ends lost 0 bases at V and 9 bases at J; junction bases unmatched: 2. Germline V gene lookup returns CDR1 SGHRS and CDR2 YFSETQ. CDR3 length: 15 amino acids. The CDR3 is CASSLEGLAGGEQFF. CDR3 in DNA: TGCGCCAGCAGCTTGGAAGGACTAGCGGGAGGTGAGCAGTTCTTC.

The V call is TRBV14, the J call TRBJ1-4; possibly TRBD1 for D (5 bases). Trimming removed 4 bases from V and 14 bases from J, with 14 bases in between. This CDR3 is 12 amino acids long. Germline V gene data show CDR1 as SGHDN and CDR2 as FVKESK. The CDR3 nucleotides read TGTGCCAGCAGCCTGGGGGGAGAGATTCTGTTTTTT. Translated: CASSLGGEILFF.

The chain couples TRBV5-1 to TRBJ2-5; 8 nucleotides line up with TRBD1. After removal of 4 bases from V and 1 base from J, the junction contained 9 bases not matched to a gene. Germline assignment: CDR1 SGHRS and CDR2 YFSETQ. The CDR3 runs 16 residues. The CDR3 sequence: CASSLGPQGAQETQYF. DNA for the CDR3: TGCGCCAGCAGCCTCGGACCCCAGGGGGCCCAAGAGACCCAGTACTTC.

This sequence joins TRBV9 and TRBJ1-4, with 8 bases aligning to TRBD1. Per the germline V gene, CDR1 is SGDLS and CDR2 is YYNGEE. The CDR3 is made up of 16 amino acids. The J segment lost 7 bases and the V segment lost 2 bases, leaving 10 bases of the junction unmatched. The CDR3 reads CASSVDTGGGSEKLFF. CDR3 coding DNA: TGTGCCAGCAGCGTGGACACAGGGGGAGGTAGTGAAAAACTGTTTTTT.

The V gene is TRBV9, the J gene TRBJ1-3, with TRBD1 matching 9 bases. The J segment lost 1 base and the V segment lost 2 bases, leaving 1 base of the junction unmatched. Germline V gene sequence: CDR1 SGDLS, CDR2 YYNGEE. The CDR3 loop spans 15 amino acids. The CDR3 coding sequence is TGTGCCAGCAGCGTGACAGGGGGTTCTGGAAACACCATATATTTT. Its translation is CASSVTGGSGNTIYF.

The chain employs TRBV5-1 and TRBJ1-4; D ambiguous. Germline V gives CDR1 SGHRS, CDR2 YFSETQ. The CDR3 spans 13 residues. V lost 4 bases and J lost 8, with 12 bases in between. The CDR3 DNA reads TGCGCCAGCAGCAGACGGAACGGGGAAAAACTGTTTTTT. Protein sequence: CASSRRNGEKLFF. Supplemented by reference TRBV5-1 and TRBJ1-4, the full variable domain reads KAGVTQTPRYLIKTRGQQVTLSCSPISGHRSVSWYQQTPGQGLQFLFEYFSETQRNKGNFPGRFSGRQFSNSRSEMNVSTLELGDSALYLCASSRRNGEKLFFGSGTQLSVL.

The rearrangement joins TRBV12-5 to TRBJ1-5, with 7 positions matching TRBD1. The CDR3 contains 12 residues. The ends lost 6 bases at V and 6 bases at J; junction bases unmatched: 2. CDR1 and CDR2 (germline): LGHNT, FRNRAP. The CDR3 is CASGSGGQPQHF. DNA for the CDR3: TGTGCTAGTGGATCAGGGGGTCAGCCCCAGCATTTT.

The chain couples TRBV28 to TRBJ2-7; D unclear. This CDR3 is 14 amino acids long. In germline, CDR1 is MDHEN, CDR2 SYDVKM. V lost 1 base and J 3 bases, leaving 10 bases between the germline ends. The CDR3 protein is CASSLLGLRYEQYF. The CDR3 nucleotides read TGTGCCAGCAGTTTATTGGGCCTGCGCTACGAGCAGTACTTC.

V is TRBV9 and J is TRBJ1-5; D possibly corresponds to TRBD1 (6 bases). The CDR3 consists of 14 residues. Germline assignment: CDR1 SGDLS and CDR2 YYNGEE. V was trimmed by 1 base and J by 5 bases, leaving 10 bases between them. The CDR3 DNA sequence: TGTGCCAGCAGCGTATCGACAGGTGATCAGCCCCAGCATTTT. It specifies CASSVSTGDQPQHF.

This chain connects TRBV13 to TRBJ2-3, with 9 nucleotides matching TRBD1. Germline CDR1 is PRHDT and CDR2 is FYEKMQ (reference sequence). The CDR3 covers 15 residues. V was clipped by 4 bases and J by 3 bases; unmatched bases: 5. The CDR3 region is CASSSGQGLTDTQYF. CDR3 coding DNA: TGTGCCAGCAGCTCCGGACAGGGGCTTACAGATACGCAGTATTTT. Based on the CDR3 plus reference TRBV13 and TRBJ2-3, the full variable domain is AAGVIQSPRHLIKEKRETATLKCYPIPRHDTVYWYQQGPGQDPQFLISFYEKMQSDKGSIPDRFSAQQFSDYHSELNMSSLELGDSALYFCASSSGQGLTDTQYFGPGTRLTVL.

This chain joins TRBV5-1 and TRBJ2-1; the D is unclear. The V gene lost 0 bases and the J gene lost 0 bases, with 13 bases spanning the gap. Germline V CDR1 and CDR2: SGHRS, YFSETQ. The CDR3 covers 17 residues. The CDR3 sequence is CASSLVSGLISYNEQFF. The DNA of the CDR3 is TGCGCCAGCAGCTTGGTATCAGGTCTGATCTCCTACAATGAGCAGTTCTTC. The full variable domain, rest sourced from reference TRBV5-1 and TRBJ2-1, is KAGVTQTPRYLIKTRGQQVTLSCSPISGHRSVSWYQQTPGQGLQFLFEYFSETQRNKGNFPGRFSGRQFSNSRSEMNVSTLELGDSALYLCASSLVSGLISYNEQFFGPGTRLTVL.

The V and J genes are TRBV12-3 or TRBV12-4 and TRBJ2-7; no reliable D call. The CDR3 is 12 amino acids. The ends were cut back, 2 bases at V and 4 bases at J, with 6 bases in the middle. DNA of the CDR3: TGTGCCAGCAGTTTAAGCAGGTACGAGCAGTACTTC. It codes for CASSLSRYEQYF.